This entry describes one T cell receptor beta chain. Antigen unknown. The sample belongs to a study of siplizumab effects on memory and regulatory T cells. Study-level points and caveats: Suppressive capability of dividing Tregs from siplizumab cultures went unverified. Few alloreactive clones mapped to unstimulated subsets.

TCRdb's copy holds only in-frame clones and misses some; the assay was immunoSEQ multiplex PCR. There are 45,000 to 60,000 clones in the sample; roughly 84% occur only once, and roughly 0.3% lies in the top ten. There are 15 residues in the CDR3. Per germline, CDR1 SGDLS and CDR2 YYNGEE. Between the trimmed V and J ends, which lost 4 bases and 4 bases, there was a span of 17 bases. Sequencing was carried out using naive CD8+ T cells sorted from blood. The chain recombines TRBV9 with TRBJ1-2; possibly TRBD1 for D (5 bases). This clonotype was sampled from a human donor in good health. DNA for the CDR3: TGTGCCAGCAGCCCCCCCCGGCAGGGCGGCTATGGCTACACCTTC. Translated: CASSPPRQGGYGYTF.